This T cell receptor beta chain was found in a study of tumor-infiltrating lymphocytes in primary liver carcinoma. Study at large: The patients comprised men and women between the ages of 30 and 69 years.

Per germline, CDR1 SGHDN and CDR2 FVKESK. This CDR3 is 14 amino acids long. Without any cell sorting, about 19-30 mg of bulk tissue yielded co-extracted RNA and DNA. All patients had surgically resected primary liver carcinoma. The sampling covered five separate regions of each tumor. A word on this clonotype: Its antigen remains unknown. A read error may produce the germline difference seen at one junction end.

Total RNA (around 510 ng) served as template for TCR beta cDNA synthesis primed by a constant-region primer. Libraries of TCR beta came from three nested multiplex PCR rounds with slightly modified ARM-PCR. Investigators reported that the first two PCR rounds, at roughly 10 cycles each, used TRBV1-TRBV30 forward primers with a C-beta reverse primer. TCRdb called the multiplex PCR reads again in MiXCR, with one record for every CDR3 protein. Among some 180,000 distinct CDR3 sequences listed, around 81% were seen once. Points from the study as a whole: Blood trailed tumors significantly in top-250-clone fraction (p = 0.039).

The sample consisted of tumor tissue from primary liver carcinoma. This sequence was found in a man in his forties or fifties with primary liver carcinoma and hepatitis B virus infection. The J gene is TRBJ1-1, the V gene TRBV14; 7 nucleotides match TRBD1. DNA for the CDR3: TGTGCCAGCAGCCCTTCGGACAGGTTGGATGGGGCTTCCTTT. Translation gives CASSPSDRLDGASF.